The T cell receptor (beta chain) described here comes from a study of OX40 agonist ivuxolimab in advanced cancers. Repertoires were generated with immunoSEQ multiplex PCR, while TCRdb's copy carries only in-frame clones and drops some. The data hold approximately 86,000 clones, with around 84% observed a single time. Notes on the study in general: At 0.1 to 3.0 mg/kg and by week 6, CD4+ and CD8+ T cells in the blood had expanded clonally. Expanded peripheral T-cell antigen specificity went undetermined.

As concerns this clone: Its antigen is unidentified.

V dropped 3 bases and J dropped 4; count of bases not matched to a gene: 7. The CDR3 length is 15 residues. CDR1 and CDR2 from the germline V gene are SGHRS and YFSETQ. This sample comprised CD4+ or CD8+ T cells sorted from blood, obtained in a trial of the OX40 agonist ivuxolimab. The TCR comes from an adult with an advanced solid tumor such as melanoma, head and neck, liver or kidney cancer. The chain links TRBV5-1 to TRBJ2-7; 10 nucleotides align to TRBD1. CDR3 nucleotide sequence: TGCGCCAGCAGCTCGACCGGGACAGGGGCGTACGAGCAGTACTTC. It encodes CASSSTGTGAYEQYF.